The 25 T cell receptor beta chains given below trace back to one sample, sequenced in a study of T cell clusters in autoimmune cytopenias. TRB was amplified by touch-down multiplex PCR, primer pools A and B combined. TCRdb re-called the multiplex PCR reads and shows each CDR3 protein once, DNA omitted. The sample table sets out some 1,300 distinct CDR3 sequences. Each sample's input was around 270 ng genomic DNA, some 38,000 genome equivalents. Input material: peripheral blood. The receptors stem from a human donor with an autoimmune cytopenia or autoimmune hepatitis (not recorded which).

This chain joins TRBV7-2 and TRBJ2-7; without DNA, the TCRdb call of TRBD2 cannot be checked. CDR3 length equals 16 residues. Germline assignment: CDR1 SGHTA and CDR2 FQGNSA. This CDR3 is CASSLDPSRTSYEQYF.

In terms of frequency, this clonotype is medium-sized (0.01 to 0.1%). The CDR3 loop reads CASQGLAGASSYEQYF. This rearrangement joins TRBV18 to TRBJ2-7; TCRdb names TRBD2, which stays unverified in the absence of DNA. The CDR3 spans 16 residues. Germline CDR1 reads KGHSH; CDR2 reads LQKENI.

Measured by frequency, this clonotype is medium-sized. This chain joins TRBV6-8 and TRBJ2-3. The CDR3 sequence is 14 residues long. Germline V lookup: CDR1 MNHGY, CDR2 SAAAGT. CDR3 in amino acids: CASSYKGSTDTQYF.

The V gene is TRBV20-1, the J gene TRBJ2-1. The germline V gene has CDR1 DFQATT and CDR2 SNEGSKA (reference sequence). The CDR3 length is 12 residues. The CDR3 here is CSARVVYNEQFF.

The V gene is TRBV6-6, the J gene TRBJ1-3. The CDR3 contains 11 residues. Germline values: CDR1 MNHNY, CDR2 SVGAGI (reference sequence). CDR3 loop: CASRLGNTIYF.

This clonotype ranks as medium-sized in terms of frequency. The chain uses TRBV19 and TRBJ1-2; TCRdb outputs TRBD1, but without DNA this stays unchecked. Germline V gene sequence: CDR1 LNHDA, CDR2 SQIVND (reference sequence). CDR3 length: 14 amino acids. The CDR3: CASSIGDRYYGYTF.

The chain combines TRBV18 with TRBJ2-1; checking the TCRdb D call of TRBD1 is not possible without DNA. The CDR3 runs 18 residues. CDR1 is KGHSH and CDR2 is LQKENI in the germline V gene. The CDR3: CASSPAGVALSSYNEQFF. The whole variable domain, filled in from reference TRBV18 and TRBJ2-1, reads NAGVMQNPRHLVRRRGQEARLRCSPMKGHSHVYWYRQLPEEGLKFMVYLQKENIIDESGMPKERFSAEFPKEGPSILRIQQVVRGDSAAYFCASSPAGVALSSYNEQFFGPGTRLTVL.

This clonotype is identified as medium-sized from frequency. This rearrangement joins TRBV5-6 to TRBJ2-7; TCRdb picks TRBD1, but there is no DNA to check that call. The CDR3 covers 17 residues. In germline, CDR1 is SGHDT, CDR2 YYEEEE. The CDR3 loop is CASSFKPRLYTAYEQYF.

Measured by frequency, this clonotype is medium-sized. The gene calls are TRBV6-5 and TRBJ2-7; the D call of TRBD2 rests on TCRdb alone, since no DNA is present to check it. CDR1 MNHEY and CDR2 SVGAGI come from the germline V gene. The CDR3 has 14 amino acids. CDR3 in amino acids: CASSLRQTTGEQYF.

The chain combines TRBV28 with TRBJ2-5; TCRdb's D call of TRBD2 is untestable without DNA. CDR3 length equals 17 residues. Germline assignment: CDR1 MDHEN and CDR2 SYDVKM. CDR3 in amino acids: CASSSLPSSRDQKTQYF.

In terms of frequency, this clonotype is medium-sized. The chain employs TRBV19 and TRBJ2-7; checking the TCRdb D call of TRBD1 is not possible without DNA. The CDR3 covers 15 residues. Germline V lookup: CDR1 LNHDA, CDR2 SQIVND (reference sequence). CDR3 sequence: CASSIPGTDTYEQYF. The full variable domain, in which reference TRBV19 and TRBJ2-7 provide the parts outside the CDR3, is DGGITQSPKYLFRKEGQNVTLSCEQNLNHDAMYWYRQDPGQGLRLIYYSQIVNDFQKGDIAEGYSVSREKKESFPLTVTSAQKNPTAFYLCASSIPGTDTYEQYFGPGTRLTVT.

The chain employs TRBV7-2 and TRBJ2-7; checking the TCRdb D call of TRBD2 is not possible without DNA. This CDR3 contains 15 residues. Germline V gene data show CDR1 as SGHTA and CDR2 as FQGNSA. The CDR3 sequence is CASSPRASGDYEQYF.

The chain recombines TRBV12-3 or TRBV12-4 with TRBJ2-2; TCRdb's assignment of TRBD1 cannot be checked, as there is no DNA. The CDR3 loop spans 14 amino acids. The CDR3 sequence: CASSLRGPTGELFF.

The chain is built from TRBV6-5 and TRBJ1-2; TCRdb's D call, TRBD1, is unchecked because there is no DNA. The CDR3 spans 16 residues. Germline-derived CDR1 and CDR2 are MNHEY and SVGAGI. CDR3 amino acids: CASSYSTGQQGGGYTF.

This chain links TRBV18 with TRBJ2-3. Germline V gene data show CDR1 as KGHSH and CDR2 as LQKENI. There are 12 residues in the CDR3. The CDR3 reads CASSEGKDTQYF.

This clonotype shows up as medium-sized by frequency. The chain couples TRBV30 to TRBJ2-2; no DNA is available, so the TRBD1 call from TCRdb remains unchecked. CDR3 size: 12 residues. Germline CDR1 and CDR2: GTSNPN and SVGIG (reference sequence). The CDR3 protein is CAWEGHGGELFF.

The genes are TRBV10-1 and TRBJ2-3; TCRdb's assignment of TRBD1 cannot be checked, as there is no DNA. The CDR3 loop spans 15 amino acids. CDR1 and CDR2 (germline): WNHNN, SYGVQD (reference sequence). This CDR3 reads CASSDPGRSTDTQYF.

V gene TRBV18 combines with J gene TRBJ1-4; TCRdb names TRBD1, which stays unverified in the absence of DNA. Germline V gives CDR1 KGHSH, CDR2 LQKENI. CDR3 length: 13 amino acids. Here the CDR3 reads CASSGTGNEKLFF.

V is TRBV29-1 and J is TRBJ2-1; TCRdb reports TRBD1, a call that lacks DNA to check it against. This CDR3 is 13 amino acids long. Germline V lookup: CDR1 SQVTM, CDR2 ANQGSEA. CDR3 sequence reads: CSVGQGGTGEQFF.

V and J are TRBV18 and TRBJ1-5; TCRdb returns TRBD1, unconfirmable since there is no DNA. The CDR3 is 15 residues long. CDR1 is KGHSH and CDR2 is LQKENI in the germline V gene. CDR3 residues: CASSPGTGSNQPQHF.

This chain connects TRBV24-1 to TRBJ1-6; TCRdb's assignment of TRBD1 cannot be checked, as there is no DNA. Germline V lookup: CDR1 KGHDR, CDR2 SFDVKD. This CDR3 is 17 amino acids long. CDR3 residues: CATRGRTGGLADSPLHF.

V gene TRBV19 combines with J gene TRBJ2-1; TCRdb selects TRBD2, and the lack of DNA leaves this call unchecked. This CDR3 spans 15 amino acids. CDR1 is LNHDA and CDR2 is SQIVND in the germline V gene (reference sequence). The CDR3 region is CASSLQAGGRYEQFF.

The chain combines TRBV7-9 with TRBJ1-6. This CDR3 comprises 16 residues. The germline gives CDR1 SEHNR, CDR2 FQNEAQ (reference sequence). CDR3 sequence reads: CASSLGSGFYNSPLHF.

The chain has TRBV12-3 or TRBV12-4 and TRBJ2-2; TCRdb's assignment of TRBD2 cannot be checked, as there is no DNA. CDR3 length equals 22 residues. The CDR3 region is CASSLKTHTLLAGGRWTGELFF.

CDR3 sequence reads: CASSATDPRPYEQYF. This chain joins TRBV6-1 and TRBJ2-7. This CDR3 has 15 amino acids. Germline CDR1 is MNHNS and CDR2 is SASEGT.